The 6 T cell receptor beta chains listed next were all sequenced from one sample in a study of Ad26.COV2.S vaccination and SARS-CoV-2 variants. Treatment noted: 15 to 20 received Ad26.COV2.S at low or high dose, single or two shots; about 5 received placebo; per-sample allocation not given. Repertoires come from day 63 after the first vaccine or placebo injection. Sequenced by immunoSEQ multiplex PCR; TCRdb stores in-frame clones only, minus some. The sample holds around 340,000 clones, approximately 90% seen once. Here the sequenced sample was peripheral blood, taken in a trial of Ad26.COV2.S vaccine versus placebo. The receptors stem from a person aged 18 to 65 who received the Ad26.COV2.S COVID-19 vaccine or a placebo.

The rearrangement uses TRBV19 and TRBJ1-1, with D unresolved. Deletions cut 6 bases from V and 1 base from J, with 9 bases between. The CDR3 consists of 13 residues. Germline CDR1 is LNHDA and CDR2 is SQIVND (reference sequence). CDR3 bases: TGTGCCAGTAGCCCCCGTTCGAACACTGAAGCTTTCTTT. This encodes CASSPRSNTEAFF.

This chain joins TRBV4-3 and TRBJ2-1, with 10 bases that match TRBD1. Germline V CDR1 and CDR2: LGHNA, YSLEER. With V trimmed by 6 bases and J by 10 bases, 9 bases remained unmatched. The CDR3 has 14 residues. The chain's CDR3 is CASSPGQGVTEQFF. The CDR3 DNA is TGCGCCAGCAGTCCCGGACAGGGGGTAACGGAGCAGTTCTTC.

V is TRBV5-1 and J is TRBJ2-2; unclear D gene. The germline V gene encodes CDR1 SGHRS and CDR2 YFSETQ. Trimming stripped 1 base from V and 2 bases from J, with 9 bases between. The CDR3 runs 15 residues. CDR3 loop: CASSLSGKNTGELFF. The CDR3 nucleotides read TGCGCCAGCAGCTTGTCAGGAAAAAACACCGGGGAGCTGTTTTTT.

The CDR3 region is CSVELYNEQFF. DNA for the CDR3: TGCAGCGTTGAACTATACAATGAGCAGTTCTTC. V is TRBV29-1 and J is TRBJ2-1, with D unresolved. CDR3 length equals 11 residues. CDR1 SQVTM and CDR2 ANQGSEA come from the germline V gene. V was cut by 2 bases and J by 4 bases, with 3 bases left in between.

The genes are TRBV7-2 and TRBJ2-3; D call uncertain. Germline lookup yields CDR1 SGHTA and CDR2 FQGNSA. The CDR3 covers 13 residues. V was pared by 3 bases and J by 6 bases, with 10 bases between. CDR3 residues: CASSFLVGDTQYF. The CDR3 region has the DNA TGTGCCAGCAGCTTTTTAGTCGGGGATACGCAGTATTTT.

The V and J genes are TRBV11-2 and TRBJ2-7; D possibly corresponds to TRBD1 (5 bases). Germline assignment: CDR1 SGHAT and CDR2 FQNNGV. This CDR3 is 15 amino acids long. Trimming left V 5 bases short and J 0 bases short, with 14 bases between. In DNA, the CDR3 is TGTGCCAGCAGCACGGACATTCCGGCCTCCTACGAGCAGTACTTC. Its protein product is CASSTDIPASYEQYF.